The rows below give T cell receptor beta chains drawn from one sample of a study of control samples from healthy donors and cancer patients. Using immunoSEQ multiplex PCR, the repertoire was profiled, and TCRdb retains in-frame clones only, with some absent. The table includes approximately 100,000 clones, more than 70% detected once. The specimen was blood. The receptors derive from a woman in her thirties or forties in good health. CDR3s leave out the opening cysteine and the closing phenylalanine or tryptophan. Some rows mark clone size as missing; the rest say once, few, many or name a class of expanded clone.

16 TRBJ2-7 once TRBV5-5 ASSLAGPGRWFSYEQY
12 TRBJ1-1 . TRBV6-5 ASRLDGMNTEAF
13 TRBJ1-3 . TRBV27 ASSPTGASGNTIY
11 TRBJ2-1 . TRBV11-3 ASSPRTGNEQF
13 TRBJ2-4 once TRBV5-6 ASSLVAATKNIQY
11 TRBJ2-1 . TRBV2 ASSGTTYNEQF
9 TRBJ2-3 . TRBV6-4 ATRDGDTQY
12 TRBJ2-1 . TRBV6-4 ASSGDFGNNEQF
11 TRBJ1-4 . TRBV6-5 ASSYGGDEKLF
13 TRBJ1-1 . TRBV19 ASRTRQGLNTEAF
12 TRBJ2-1 . TRBV6-5 ASSTSGAYNEQF
12 TRBJ1-1 . TRBV6-5 ASSQQHLNTEAF
10 TRBJ2-3 . TRBV12-3/TRBV12-4 ASRGITDTQY
12 TRBJ1-1 . TRBV19 ASSTGRLNTEAF
11 TRBJ1-2 . TRBV9 ASNKGDNYGYT
11 TRBJ1-1 . TRBV7-2 ASSLRENTEAF
13 TRBJ2-3 . TRBV5-1 ASSESGGPWDTQY
11 TRBJ2-1 . TRBV20-1 SASPGAYNEQF
13 TRBJ2-2 . TRBV4-1 ASRSGTGNTGELF
11 TRBJ1-1 . TRBV10-3 AISGAALTEAF
11 TRBJ2-2 . TRBV20-1 SASGPATGELF
15 TRBJ2-7 once TRBV19 ASSPGGGQGEEYEQY
11 TRBJ2-5 . TRBV12-3/TRBV12-4 ASAEGVQETQY
12 TRBJ2-5 . TRBV9 ASSVDFRQETQY
14 TRBJ2-3 once TRBV5-1 ASSSGGSGGTDTQY
12 TRBJ1-1 few TRBV5-5 ASSMTGPNTEAF